These T cell receptor beta chains were read from a single sample in a study of cytomegalovirus exposure and HLA in healthy donors. Assay used: immunoSEQ multiplex PCR; TCRdb lists only in-frame clones, some missing. The repertoire includes 100,000 to 150,000 clones, 17% of them detected once, and approximately 2.6% sits in the top ten. Sequencing was carried out using PBMCs. The receptors shown here come from a female donor in good health and CMV-seropositive. CDR3s include the opening cysteine and the closing phenylalanine or tryptophan. A D gene is named only where the DNA matches it firmly. Clone size is stated in some rows and not others, as once, few, many or a class when expanded.

CASSLGQGRSSYNEQFF	TGCGCCAGCAGCTTGGGACAGGGGAGAAGCTCCTACAATGAGCAGTTCTTC	TRBV5-1	few	TRBD1	TRBJ2-1
CASSLARETQYF	TGCGCCAGCAGCTTAGCCAGGGAGACCCAGTACTTC	TRBV5-1	.	.	TRBJ2-5
CASSPRDSGETQYF	TGTGCCAGCAGTCCCCGTGATAGCGGAGAGACCCAGTACTTC	TRBV28	few	.	TRBJ2-5
CASSLGEWELFF	TGTGCCAGCAGTTTAGGGGAGTGGGAGCTGTTTTTT	TRBV7-9	.	.	TRBJ2-2
CASSRGDSKQETQYF	TGTGCCAGCAGCAGAGGAGACAGTAAACAAGAGACCCAGTACTTC	TRBV7-9	.	.	TRBJ2-5
CAWIRERGNNEKLFF	TGTGCCTGGATACGGGAACGGGGAAATAATGAAAAACTGTTTTTT	TRBV30	few	.	TRBJ1-4
CASSVGTSGGGEQYF	TGTGCCAGCAGCGTAGGAACTAGCGGGGGCGGTGAGCAGTACTTC	TRBV9	few	TRBD2	TRBJ2-7
CASSELGRLKNEQFF	TGTGCCAGCAGTGAATTGGGCAGGCTCAAGAATGAGCAGTTCTTC	TRBV25-1	.	.	TRBJ2-1
CASNEIGQGYF	TGTGCCAGCAACGAGATCGGACAGGGTTACTTC	TRBV6-1	.	TRBD1	TRBJ1-2
CASSFGQNSYYEQYF	TGTGCCAGCAGCTTCGGACAGAACAGCTACTACGAGCAGTACTTC	TRBV7-9	few	.	TRBJ2-7
CASSPNSPHGGEPQHF	TGTGCCAGCAGCCCTAACAGCCCCCACGGGGGTGAGCCCCAGCATTTT	TRBV7-2	.	.	TRBJ1-5
CASRNRDREPLHF	TGTGCCAGCAGAAACCGGGACAGAGAACCCCTCCACTTT	TRBV2	few	TRBD1	TRBJ1-6
CASSDHRTGGYEQYF	TGCGCCAGCAGTGATCATAGGACAGGGGGCTACGAGCAGTACTTC	TRBV10-1	.	TRBD1	TRBJ2-7
CASRLQGALGNTIYF	TGTGCCAGCAGACTACAGGGGGCGCTTGGAAACACCATATATTTT	TRBV28	few	TRBD1	TRBJ1-3
CASSSLLDRGYRGYTF	TGTGCCAGCAGCTCCCTACTGGACAGGGGATATCGCGGCTACACCTTC	TRBV5-4	.	TRBD1	TRBJ1-2